This section outlines one T cell receptor (beta chain) sequence together with its context. Its cognate antigen has yet to be identified. No much larger clone is present one base from it, and per-base qualities are unavailable. TCRbeta CDR3 regions were amplified from genomic DNA using the immunoSEQ Assay, a bias-controlled multiplex PCR. On the authors' methods: The number of nucleated cells in each sample was estimated by amplification of reference gene primers within the assay. Sequence reads were collapsed and filtered to measure the absolute abundance of every unique TCRbeta CDR3 rearrangement. For each sample, productive Simpson clonality was calculated as the square root of Simpson's diversity index across productive rearrangements. Entries here come from immuneACCESS through TCRdb and include only in-frame sequences with V and J called. Some clones fail to appear in such tables; in the studies checked, an unresolved V gene covers under half of the shortfall, and the cause of the remainder is unknown. Clone size and V and J calls were adopted from that table, with D and trimming inferred from the DNA. Counted in this sample were more than 150,000 clones; more than 70% of them appeared once. Jointly, the top ten make up approximately 3% of the sample.

The collaborating institutions used their own protocols to collect whole blood in K2EDTA tubes. For TCRbeta analysis, collaborators shipped samples in one of three forms: frozen whole blood, isolated PBMCs, or DNA extracted from either of those sample types. This entry comes from a study of blood T cell repertoires in COVID-19 (dated by TCRdb to 2018 to 2020). About the investigation overall: Samples from collaborators originated in the United States, Italy and Spain and spanned both the acute and convalescent phases of COVID-19. The prospective study material was composed of cDNA or gDNA derived from T cells, B-cell-depleted T cells, or PBMCs. The dataset comprised deeply sampled blood TCRbeta repertoires from subjects exposed to, actively infected with, or recovered from COVID-19. The repertoires were made available in a free public database intended to serve as a resource for research on the immune response to SARS-CoV-2. The samples were drawn from the first 160 participants of the ongoing ImmuneRACE study and from 1,200 or so subjects provided by 6 global collaborators. The sample metadata nearly always contained a de-identified subject ID, COVID-19 status, age in years and sex. Where available, HLA class I and class II types were taken from metadata supplied by the sample provider and were not determined by assay-based typing.

General study outcomes and caveats: Clinical and demographic metadata were provided uncurated, with the amount varying by source and participant.

Input material: peripheral blood. The receptor was derived from a woman of 80 years or more with active or convalescent COVID-19.

The nucleotide sequence is TGTGCCAGCATGGGGACTGACTATGGCTACACCTTC. Translated, it gives CASMGTDYGYTF. The sequence is built from TRBV2 and TRBJ1-2; possibly the D gene is TRBD1, per 5 matching bases. For CDR1 and CDR2, the germline V gene lists SNHLY and FYNNEI. Trimming removed 7 bases from V and 3 bases from J, leaving 9 bases between the germline ends. Taken from cysteine to phenylalanine, the CDR3 has 12 residues. Only the CDR3 portion is preserved as DNA: 36 bases, with reading frame beginning at the first base.